This is a list of T cell receptor beta chains from one sample in a study of beta chain features in type 1 diabetes. Profiled with immunoSEQ multiplex PCR; TCRdb holds only in-frame clones, not every one. The profile shows about 360,000 clones, roughly 13% of them singletons. The sequencing sample was made of naive CD4+ T cells from blood. The receptor set was obtained from a man aged 18 to 30 in good health. CDR3s include the opening cysteine and the closing phenylalanine or tryptophan. The order of the fields is clone size, D gene, J gene, V gene, CDR3 DNA, CDR3 protein. A D gene is named only where the DNA matches it firmly. Expanded clones are given a class, and other clones once, few, many or no size at all.

>few|TRBD1|TRBJ1-2|TRBV11-2
TGTGCCAGCAGCCGGACAGGAGTGGACTATGGCTACACCTTC
CASSRTGVDYGYTF
>few|.|TRBJ2-7|TRBV29-1
TGCAGCGGGAGGACGGGCCCTGCCAACTACGAGCAGTACTTC
CSGRTGPANYEQYF
>.|.|TRBJ1-1|TRBV6-5
TGTGCCAGCAGTCAACCCCCGGACACTGAAGCTTTCTTT
CASSQPPDTEAFF
>few|TRBD1|TRBJ2-7|TRBV28
TGTGCCAGCAGTTTACCGGGACAGGGGTACGAGCAGTACTTC
CASSLPGQGYEQYF
>.|.|TRBJ2-7|TRBV30
TGTGCCTGGAGTGATCGGGGTTGGCGGTACTTC
CAWSDRGWRYF
>.|TRBD1|TRBJ2-1|TRBV7-7
TGTGCTAGCAGTCGACAGGGGGCTTACAATGAGCAGTTCTTC
CASSRQGAYNEQFF
>few|TRBD1|TRBJ1-2|TRBV7-9
TGTGCCAGCACCCCCGACAGGGGCTATGGCTACACCTTC
CASTPDRGYGYTF
>.|.|TRBJ1-1|TRBV6-5
TGTGCCAGCAGTCAATACAGGAACACTGAAGCTTTCTTT
CASSQYRNTEAFF
>.|TRBD2|TRBJ2-1|TRBV7-2
TGTGCCAGCAGCTTAAGCGGGAGGATGAATGAGCAGTTCTTC
CASSLSGRMNEQFF
>.|TRBD2|TRBJ2-1|TRBV7-2
TGTGCCAGCAGCTTAGGGCCTAGCGGGAGGGTATACAATGAGCAGTTCTTC
CASSLGPSGRVYNEQFF
>.|TRBD2|TRBJ2-5|TRBV29-1
TGCAGCGTTGTTAGCGGGAGGGCCCCAGAGACCCAGTACTTC
CSVVSGRAPETQYF
>.|.|TRBJ2-1|TRBV30
TGTGCCTGGAGAGGGTATAGCGGAAGCTCCTACAATGAGCAGTTCTTC
CAWRGYSGSSYNEQFF
>few|TRBD1|TRBJ1-1|TRBV9
TGTGCCAGCAGCGTGGGACAGCGATTCAACACTGAAGCTTTCTTT
CASSVGQRFNTEAFF
>.|.|TRBJ2-6|TRBV19
TGTGCCAGTAATCCACAGAGCTCTGGGGCCAACGTCCTGACTTTC
CASNPQSSGANVLTF
>.|.|TRBJ2-7|TRBV29-1
TGCAGCGTTGAAGATTCAGTGTTCTACGAGCAGTACTTC
CSVEDSVFYEQYF
>few|TRBD1|TRBJ2-7|TRBV28
TGTGCCAGCAACCAGGGGGCCCACGAGCAGTACTTC
CASNQGAHEQYF
>.|TRBD1|TRBJ2-3|TRBV6-1
TGTGCCAGCAGCCCCCCGCCCGGGACAGGTGTTCCGTATTTT
CASSPPPGTGVPYF
>few|TRBD2|TRBJ2-3|TRBV29-1
TGCAGCGTTGGCCGGGGGGGGTTGACAGATACGCAGTATTTT
CSVGRGGLTDTQYF
>.|TRBD1|TRBJ1-4|TRBV5-6
TGTGCCAGCAGCCCGGCCAGGGGGCAACTGTTTTTT
CASSPARGQLFF
>few|TRBD1|TRBJ2-3|TRBV10-3
TGTGCCATCAGGGGACAGGGACAGAGCACAGATACGCAGTATTTT
CAIRGQGQSTDTQYF
>.|TRBD2|TRBJ2-7|TRBV7-2
TGTGCCAGCAGCTTAGCAACACTAGCGGGAGGGCCTCCGTACTTC
CASSLATLAGGPPYF
>.|.|TRBJ1-3|TRBV30
TGTGCCTGGAGTGGTACACGGGGTTACTCTGGAAACACCATATATTTT
CAWSGTRGYSGNTIYF